This entry is about one T cell receptor beta chain. The junction shows a germline mismatch at one end, possibly a read error. This specimen comes from a study of T cell repertoires in cytomegalovirus infection. Germline CDR1 and CDR2: SGHVS and FNYEAQ. CDR3 length: 15 amino acids. TCRdb fed the reads into MiXCR, producing one record per CDR3 protein. Of more than 350,000 distinct CDR3 sequences listed, roughly 30% are singletons. The TCR originated in a human donor in good health (CMV status not recorded). Some clones in this sample may be carry-over from other donors' samples. J is TRBJ2-7 and V is TRBV7-6; a weak D match, TRBD2 (5 bases). The specimen was PBMCs. CDR3 residues: CASSDGLRNSYEQYF. CDR3 bases: TGTGCTAGCAGCGACGGACTGCGGAACTCCTACGAGCAGTACTTC.